The 7 T cell receptor beta chains presented below share a single source sample, sequenced in a study of CD8 T cells in ankylosing spondylitis. TCRdb passed the 5' RACE reads through MiXCR, listing each CDR3 protein once. The profile shows about 170,000 distinct CDR3 sequences, 18% of them singletons. The sequenced material came from blood, either unsorted or a sorted T cell fraction (not recorded which). Receptors were obtained from a male donor with ankylosing spondylitis or in good health (not recorded which).

The genes are TRBV30 and TRBJ1-1; 10 nucleotides line up with TRBD1. J lost 4 bases, V lost 5 bases, and 7 bases had no gene match. This CDR3 has 14 residues. Germline V CDR1 and CDR2: GTSNPN, SVGIG (reference sequence). The CDR3 spells CAWALTGGLTEAFF. The CDR3 DNA is TGTGCCTGGGCCTTGACAGGGGGCCTCACTGAAGCTTTCTTT.

The rearrangement joins TRBV29-1 to TRBJ2-1, with 10 positions matching TRBD2. J was trimmed by 7 bases and V by 2 bases; bases with no gene match: 5. CDR1 and CDR2 (germline): SQVTM, ANQGSEA. This CDR3 is built from 14 residues. The CDR3 region has the DNA TGCAGCGTTGAACGACTAGCGGGTCGGAATGAGCAGTTCTTC. Protein sequence: CSVERLAGRNEQFF.

This clonotype came up many times. CDR3 amino acids: CASSPGQRDEKLFF. CDR3 nucleotides: TGTGCCAGCAGCCCGGGACAGAGAGATGAAAAACTGTTTTTT. The J gene is TRBJ1-4, the V gene TRBV5-4, with TRBD1 matching 7 bases. The CDR3 runs to 14 residues. Germline CDR1 and CDR2: SGHNT and YYREEE (reference sequence). The V and J ends lost 4 bases and 6 bases, in that order; junction bases with no gene match: 6.

The rearrangement links TRBV20-1 to TRBJ2-1; 9 bases align to TRBD2. Germline V gene sequence: CDR1 DFQATT, CDR2 SNEGSKA (reference sequence). Unmatched junction bases numbered 10, after V lost 0 bases and J lost 4 bases. The CDR3 sequence is 17 residues long. The CDR3 sequence: CSARDLRAGGPYNEQFF. CDR3 coding DNA: TGCAGTGCTAGAGACCTCCGGGCGGGAGGGCCTTACAATGAGCAGTTCTTC.

A remark on this clonotype: Since a much larger clone is just one base distant, this may be a read error. The rearrangement links TRBV5-1 to TRBJ2-1; 7 bases match TRBD2. CDR1 SGHRS and CDR2 YFSETQ come from the germline V gene. With V trimmed by 2 bases and J by 7 bases, 12 bases remained unmatched. The CDR3 length is 16 residues. CDR3 residues: CASSFGRGGPGNEQFF. The CDR3 region has the DNA TGCGCCAGCAGCTTTGGACGGGGAGGGCCTGGTAATGAGCAGTTCTTC.

This clonotype has a count of ten or more. The chain uses TRBV29-1 and TRBJ2-7, with 7 bases aligning to TRBD1. Germline values: CDR1 SQVTM, CDR2 ANQGSEA. The CDR3 contains 13 residues. The ends lost 3 bases at V and 3 bases at J; junction bases unmatched: 5. This chain's CDR3 is CSVETGQYYEQYF. Written as DNA, the CDR3 is TGCAGCGTTGAGACGGGACAGTACTACGAGCAGTACTTC.

This clonotype has a handful of counts. This rearrangement joins TRBV11-3 to TRBJ1-3, with D uncertain. Deletions cut 0 bases from V and 0 bases from J, with 9 bases between. The CDR3 is 16 residues long. CDR1 is SGHNT, CDR2 YENEEA, per germline. CDR3 DNA: TGTGCCAGCAGCTTAGAGCTGGGAGTCTCTGGAAACACCATATATTTT. Translating it yields CASSLELGVSGNTIYF. Filled out from reference TRBV11-3 and TRBJ1-3, the complete variable domain reads EAGVVQSPRYKIIEKKQPVAFWCNPISGHNTLYWYLQNLGQGPELLIRYENEEAVDDSQLPKDRFSAERLKGVDSTLKIQPAELGDSAVYLCASSLELGVSGNTIYFGEGSWLTVV.